The present TCR beta chain was sequenced within a study of T cells in localized non-small cell lung cancer. Looked up from germline, CDR1 is SEHNR and CDR2 is FQNEAQ (reference sequence). With 2 bases removed from V and 8 bases from J, the gap between germline ends came to 25 bases. This CDR3 is 18 amino acids long. Profiling relied on immunoSEQ multiplex PCR, and the TCRdb table lists in-frame clones only, not all of them. The data hold more than 20,000 clones, with roughly 90% observed a single time. V is TRBV7-9 and J is TRBJ2-1, with TRBD1 as a possible D gene (7 bases). This receptor was taken from a female donor over 55 with stage I lung adenocarcinoma. Sequences were derived from peripheral blood, sampled before any cancer treatment. CDR3 loop: CASSLYSGRQGRGDEQFF. The DNA for the CDR3 is TGTGCCAGCAGCTTATATTCGGGTCGACAGGGAAGGGGGGATGAGCAGTTCTTC.